The TCR beta chain under discussion was sequenced for a study of OX40 agonist ivuxolimab in advanced cancers. For the study at large: Ivuxolimab, an agonistic anti-OX40 (CD134) antibody, was given to patients. Past anti-PD-1, anti-PD-L1 or anti-CTLA-4 therapy was accepted, and 30% to 45% had received some. Partial response was recorded in three patients: one hepatocellular carcinoma and two cutaneous melanoma cases.

Whole-study results and caveats: There were, on average, more expanded clones in CD8+ T cells than in CD4+.

Germline CDR1 and CDR2: SGHTA and FQGNSA. The V end lost 2 bases, the J end lost 0 bases, and 15 bases lay between the germline ends. This CDR3 is 17 amino acids long. Sequenced by immunoSEQ multiplex PCR; TCRdb stores in-frame clones only, minus some. Among 75,000 to 80,000 clones listed, around 94% were seen once. A word on this clone: Antigen unknown.

The receptor's source is an adult with an advanced solid tumor such as melanoma, head and neck, liver or kidney cancer. The chain combines TRBV7-2 with TRBJ2-3; tentative D call: TRBD2 (5 bases). This material consisted of CD4+ or CD8+ T cells sorted from blood, taken in a trial of the OX40 agonist ivuxolimab. The CDR3 DNA is TGTGCCAGCAGCTTACCGACTAACCCCTTTAGCACAGATACGCAGTATTTT. Translating it yields CASSLPTNPFSTDTQYF.